Given below is one T cell receptor beta chain in context. Its matching antigen is unknown. Trimming stripped 2 bases from V and 7 bases from J, with 10 bases between. CDR3 size: 13 residues. In germline, CDR1 is SGHRS, CDR2 YFSETQ. This sample was taken from a study of OX40 agonist ivuxolimab in advanced cancers. Turning to the study itself: Three patients showed partial responses: one hepatocellular carcinoma and two cutaneous melanoma cases.

Assay used: immunoSEQ multiplex PCR; TCRdb lists only in-frame clones, some missing. This repertoire shows 65,000 to 70,000 clones, over 60% found once; its top ten account for approximately 2.1%. Findings and limits, study-wide: Among T cells, CD8+ cells averaged more expanded clones than CD4+ cells. Certain nonresponders likewise exhibited a low normalized T-cell clonal expansion.

The receptor was derived from an adult with an advanced solid tumor such as melanoma, head and neck, liver or kidney cancer. The V and J genes are TRBV5-1 and TRBJ2-1; unclear D gene. The sample was CD4+ or CD8+ T cells sorted from blood, taken in a trial of the OX40 agonist ivuxolimab. CDR3 region: CASSLTVRNEQFF. In DNA form, the CDR3 reads TGCGCCAGCAGCTTAACGGTGCGTAATGAGCAGTTCTTC.